This record looks at one T cell receptor (beta chain) sequence and its context. Its antigen is currently unknown. For each subset, genomic DNA was distributed in equal portions over several immunoSEQ plates. DNA from unsorted PBMC was sequenced on ten immunoSEQ deep assay plates. Profiled with immunoSEQ multiplex PCR; TCRdb holds only in-frame clones, not every one. Counted here are over 400,000 clones, roughly 80% occurring once; the ten biggest clones make up 10% to 15%. These data come from a study of shared clonotypes between healthy human individuals. The study drew all its donors from Caucasian adults living in Nashville, Tennessee. Study results and limitations: It was anticipated that sequencing depth would influence how many clonotypes donors shared.

V lost 4 bases to trimming and J lost 4 bases; unmatched junction nucleotides: 7. CDR3 size: 15 residues. Germline CDR1 SNHLY, CDR2 FYNNEI. Material for sequencing was PBMCs. The sequence came from a woman aged 40 to 50 in good health. Some clones in this sample may be carry-over from other donors' samples. The chain joins TRBV2 to TRBJ2-7; 10 bases fit TRBD2. The CDR3 nucleotides read TGTGCCAGCAGTGCTACTAGCGGGGCACTATACGAGCAGTACTTC. This gives the protein CASSATSGALYEQYF.